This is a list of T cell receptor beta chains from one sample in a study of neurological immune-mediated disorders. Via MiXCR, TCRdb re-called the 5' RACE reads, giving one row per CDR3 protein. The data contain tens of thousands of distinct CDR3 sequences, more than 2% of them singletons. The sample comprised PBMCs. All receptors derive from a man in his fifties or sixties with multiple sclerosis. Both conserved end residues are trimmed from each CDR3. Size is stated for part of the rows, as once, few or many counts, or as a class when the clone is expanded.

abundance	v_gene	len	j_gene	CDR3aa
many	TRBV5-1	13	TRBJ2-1	ASSLGLAGRNEQF
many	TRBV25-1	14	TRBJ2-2	ASSEVGTQNTGELF
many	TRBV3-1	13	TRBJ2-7	ASSPNLQWDYEQY
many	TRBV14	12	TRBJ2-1	ASSQFSLNNEQF
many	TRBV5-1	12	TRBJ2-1	ASSTGQGYNEQF
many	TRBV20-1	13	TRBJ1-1	SAGSAQGGNTEAF
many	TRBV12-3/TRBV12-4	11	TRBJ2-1	ASSSQGYNEQF
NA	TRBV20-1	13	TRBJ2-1	SAKAGDTSYNEQF
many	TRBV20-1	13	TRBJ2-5	SAPTDRGSLETQY
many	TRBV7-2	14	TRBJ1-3	ASSLPGTGSGNTIY
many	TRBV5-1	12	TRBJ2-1	ASKSSGVVNEQF
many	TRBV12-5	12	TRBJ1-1	ASGKTGLFAEAF
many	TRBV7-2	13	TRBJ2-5	ASSLQGQGFETQY
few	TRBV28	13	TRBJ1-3	ASSPPWGVGKTIY
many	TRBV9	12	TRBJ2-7	ASSARGPPYEQY
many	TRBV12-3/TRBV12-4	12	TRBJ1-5	ASSLTGRDQPQH
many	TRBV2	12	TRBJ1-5	ASSKTGLDQPQH
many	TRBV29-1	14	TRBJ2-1	SVEGLAIRSYNEQF
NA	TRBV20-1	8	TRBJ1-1	SAKAAPAF
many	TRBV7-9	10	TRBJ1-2	ASSLGRNGYT
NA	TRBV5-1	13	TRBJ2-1	ASSLDRGRYNEQF
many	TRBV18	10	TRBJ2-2	ASSPPLLRLF
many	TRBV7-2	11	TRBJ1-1	ASSSQPNTEAF
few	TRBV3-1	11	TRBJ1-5	ASSVGINQPQH
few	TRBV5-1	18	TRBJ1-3	ASSHRYQGNFYFSGNTIY
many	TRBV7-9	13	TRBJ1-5	ASSAGTGWDQPQH
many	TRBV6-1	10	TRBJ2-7	ASSELSYEQY
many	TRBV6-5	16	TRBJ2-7	ASSYSSTGLAGGYEQY
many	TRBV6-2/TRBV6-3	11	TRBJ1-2	ASSPSGNYGYT
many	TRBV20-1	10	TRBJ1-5	SASRKNQPQN
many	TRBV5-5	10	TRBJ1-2	ASSLGTGTYD
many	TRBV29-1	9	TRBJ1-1	SGGQDTEAF
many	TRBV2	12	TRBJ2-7	ASSDWTGAPEQY
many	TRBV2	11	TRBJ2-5	ASNKDRDETQY
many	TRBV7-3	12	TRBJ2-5	ASSETSGQETQY
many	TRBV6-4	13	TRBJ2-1	ASSVTSGVHNEQF
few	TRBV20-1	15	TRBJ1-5	SARIGQGLNSNQPQN
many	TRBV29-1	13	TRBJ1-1	SVEFRGAVGTEAF
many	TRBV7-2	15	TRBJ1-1	ASSWANGAAMNTEAF
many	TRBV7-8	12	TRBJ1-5	ASSNRGVDQPQH